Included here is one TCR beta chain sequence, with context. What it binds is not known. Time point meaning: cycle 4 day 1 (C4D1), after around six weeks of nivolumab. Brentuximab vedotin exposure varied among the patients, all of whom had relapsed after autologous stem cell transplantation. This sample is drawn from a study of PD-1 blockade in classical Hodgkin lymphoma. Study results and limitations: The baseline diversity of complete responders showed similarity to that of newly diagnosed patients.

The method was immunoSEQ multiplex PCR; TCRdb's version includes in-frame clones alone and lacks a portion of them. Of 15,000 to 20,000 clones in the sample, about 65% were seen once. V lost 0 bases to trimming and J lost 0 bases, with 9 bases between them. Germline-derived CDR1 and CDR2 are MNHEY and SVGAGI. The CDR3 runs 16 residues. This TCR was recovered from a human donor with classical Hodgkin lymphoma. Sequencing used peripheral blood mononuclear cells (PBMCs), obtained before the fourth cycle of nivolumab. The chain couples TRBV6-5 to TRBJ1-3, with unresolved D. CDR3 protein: CASSYSNSHSGNTIYF. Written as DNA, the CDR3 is TGTGCCAGCAGTTACTCGAATTCGCACTCTGGAAACACCATATATTTT.